The 25 T cell receptor beta chains reported below all come from one sample, sequenced in a study of shared clonotypes between healthy human individuals (dated by TCRdb to about 2020). CD8 naive samples were obtained by positive selection for CCR7 among CD45RO-negative cells, yielding a CD45RA+CCR7+ population from which TemRA cells were excluded. The protocol used for the library was the immunoSEQ multiplex PCR assay. TCRdb took over this immuneACCESS table, retaining in-frame rearrangements with V and J assigned. Such tables are incomplete; in checked studies, under half of the missing clones stem from an unresolved V gene, and the remainder is unexplained. The sample table holds roughly 810,000 clones, of which approximately 97% were seen once. The ten largest clones capture over 0.2% of the sample. The sequenced sample was naive CD8+ T cells sorted from blood. Interpreted using the paper, the cell subset or site label stands for: CD45RA+CCR7+. All receptors come from a young man in good health.

Remarks on this clone: This sample also contains other DNA sequences that code for the same CDR3. This chain joins TRBV28 and TRBJ2-7; 11 nucleotides match TRBD2. Germline V gene lookup returns CDR1 MDHEN and CDR2 SYDVKM. J was trimmed by 1 base and V by 2 bases; bases with no gene match: 1. The CDR3 is made up of 15 amino acids. This chain's CDR3 is CASSLVAGGSYEQYF. For the CDR3, the DNA is TGTGCCAGCAGTTTAGTAGCGGGGGGGTCCTACGAGCAGTACTTC.

V usage is TRBV7-3 and J usage is TRBJ2-1; TRBD2 agrees at 9 bases. CDR1 is SGHTA, CDR2 FQGTGA, per germline. CDR3 length equals 16 residues. J gave up 2 bases and V 4 bases, and 6 bases lay outside the gene matches. The CDR3, as DNA: TGTGCCAGCAGCTCTCGTCTAGCGGGACCCTACAATGAGCAGTTCTTC. As protein: CASSSRLAGPYNEQFF.

As for this clone: One end of the junction varies from germline; a read error may be responsible. The chain recombines TRBV5-6 with TRBJ2-3; 9 nucleotides align to TRBD1. CDR3 length: 12 residues. CDR1 is SGHDT and CDR2 is YYEEEE in the germline V gene. The CDR3, as DNA: TGTGCCAGCAGCTTGGCACAGGGGGCGTTTCATTTT. Amino acid sequence: CASSLAQGAFHF.

Concerning this clone: The sample holds other DNA sequences that translate to the same CDR3. This chain joins TRBV14 and TRBJ2-7, with D possibly called TRBD1 or TRBD2 (6 bases each). V lost 0 bases, J lost 3 bases, and 12 bases lay in between. This CDR3 is 15 amino acids long. Germline V gene sequence: CDR1 SGHDN, CDR2 FVKESK. CDR3: CASSQELGGFYEQYF. The DNA of the CDR3 is TGTGCCAGCAGCCAAGAGCTAGGGGGGTTCTACGAGCAGTACTTC.

This chain joins TRBV28 and TRBJ1-4; D unresolved. The germline gives CDR1 MDHEN, CDR2 SYDVKM. The CDR3 is 16 amino acids. Deletions cut 1 base from V and 4 bases from J, with 13 bases between. The CDR3 DNA reads TGTGCCAGCAGTTTATTCATAGGTGAGGGTAATGAAAAACTGTTTTTT. Protein product: CASSLFIGEGNEKLFF. Drawing the rest from reference TRBV28 and TRBJ1-4, the complete variable domain is DVKVTQSSRYLVKRTGEKVFLECVQDMDHENMFWYRQDPGLGLRLIYFSYDVKMKEKGDIPEGYSVSREKKERFSLILESASTNQTSMYLCASSLFIGEGNEKLFFGSGTQLSVL.

The rearrangement links TRBV5-4 to TRBJ2-7, with 7 bases aligning to TRBD1. The CDR3 loop spans 14 amino acids. Trimming removed 3 bases from V and 4 bases from J; junction bases left unmatched: 7. The germline V gene encodes CDR1 SGHNT and CDR2 YYREEE (reference sequence). Here the CDR3 DNA reads TGTGCCAGCAGCTACGGACAGGACCCTTACGAGCAGTACTTC. Its protein product is CASSYGQDPYEQYF.

This chain uses TRBV29-1 with TRBJ1-5; 7 bases match TRBD1. V lost 3 bases to trimming and J lost 6 bases; unmatched junction nucleotides: 5. Germline loops: CDR1 SQVTM, CDR2 ANQGSEA. The CDR3 is 13 amino acids. This CDR3 is CSVEGEGAQPQHF. The CDR3 DNA sequence: TGCAGCGTTGAGGGGGAGGGGGCTCAGCCCCAGCATTTT.

The V call is TRBV28, the J call TRBJ2-5; TRBD2 might be the D (6 bases). The V end lost 4 bases, the J end lost 6 bases, and 18 bases lay between the germline ends. This CDR3 is built from 15 residues. Germline V gives CDR1 MDHEN, CDR2 SYDVKM. The CDR3 region is CASSWQTRGLKTQYF. CDR3 bases: TGTGCCAGCAGTTGGCAGACTAGGGGCCTCAAGACCCAGTACTTC.

This clone was seen a single time. CDR3 in DNA: TGTGCCAGCAGCGTAGCGGCCCTCACAGATACGCAGTATTTT. Protein sequence: CASSVAALTDTQYF. This chain connects TRBV9 to TRBJ2-3; D is unclear. Per germline, CDR1 SGDLS and CDR2 YYNGEE. With 0 bases removed from V and 2 bases from J, the gap between germline ends came to 7 bases. This CDR3 has 14 residues.

The V and J genes are TRBV29-1 and TRBJ2-1, with D possibly matching TRBD2 (5 bases). V was pared by 3 bases and J by 0 bases, with 9 bases between. The CDR3 has 14 residues. The germline V gene encodes CDR1 SQVTM and CDR2 ANQGSEA. CDR3 loop: CSVESGNSYNEQFF. CDR3 DNA: TGCAGCGTTGAGAGCGGTAACTCCTACAATGAGCAGTTCTTC.

V gene TRBV9 combines with J gene TRBJ2-7, with 8 bases identical to TRBD1. Germline lookup yields CDR1 SGDLS and CDR2 YYNGEE. The CDR3 sequence is 16 residues long. The trim removed 0 bases at V and 6 bases at J, leaving 11 bases unmatched. This chain's CDR3 is CASSVVGQVSFAEQYF. As DNA, the CDR3 is TGTGCCAGCAGCGTAGTGGGACAGGTCTCGTTTGCCGAGCAGTACTTC.

V gene TRBV7-9 combines with J gene TRBJ1-5; the D is unclear. Germline V gene lookup returns CDR1 SEHNR and CDR2 FQNEAQ (reference sequence). The V end lost 1 base, the J end lost 2 bases, and 9 bases lay between the germline ends. CDR3 length equals 15 residues. This CDR3 reads CASSLGRIGNQPQHF. The CDR3 DNA reads as TGTGCCAGCAGCTTAGGGCGAATTGGCAATCAGCCCCAGCATTTT.

The chain links TRBV7-3 to TRBJ2-1, with 10 nucleotides matching TRBD1. In germline, CDR1 is SGHTA, CDR2 FQGTGA. CDR3 size: 15 residues. Unmatched junction bases numbered 9, after V lost 8 bases and J lost 5 bases. The chain's CDR3 is CASGLGTGVHNEQFF. As DNA, the CDR3 is TGTGCCAGCGGCCTCGGGACAGGGGTCCACAATGAGCAGTTCTTC.

In nucleotides, the CDR3 is TGTGCCAGCAGCTTAACAAAGACCCATACGACCTACGAGCAGTACTTC. This codes for CASSLTKTHTTYEQYF. The chain is built from TRBV7-9 and TRBJ2-7; D is undetermined. The germline CDR1 and CDR2 sequences are SEHNR and FQNEAQ (reference sequence). V was pared by 2 bases and J by 2 bases, with 16 bases between. This CDR3 contains 16 residues.

The chain has TRBV9 and TRBJ2-5, with 7 bases aligning to TRBD1. The CDR3 totals 15 residues. Germline loops: CDR1 SGDLS, CDR2 YYNGEE. V dropped 4 bases and J dropped 0; count of bases not matched to a gene: 6. This CDR3 is CASSSDREYQETQYF. The CDR3 bases are TGTGCCAGCAGCAGTGACAGGGAATACCAAGAGACCCAGTACTTC.

V gene TRBV29-1 combines with J gene TRBJ2-1; 10 nucleotides agree with TRBD2. The CDR3 covers 17 residues. The germline V gene encodes CDR1 SQVTM and CDR2 ANQGSEA. Losses at the gene ends were 4 bases for V and 2 bases for J; bases not matched to a gene: 11. The CDR3 protein is CSVVAPSGRRPYNEQFF. The CDR3 bases are TGCAGCGTTGTGGCCCCTAGCGGGAGACGACCCTACAATGAGCAGTTCTTC.

The J gene is TRBJ2-7, the V gene TRBV27; 8 nucleotides match TRBD2. The CDR3 totals 14 residues. The ends lost 4 bases at V and 4 bases at J; junction bases unmatched: 6. Germline V gene sequence: CDR1 MNHEY, CDR2 SMNVEV (reference sequence). CDR3 sequence reads: CASSWASGQYEQYF. CDR3 in DNA: TGTGCCAGCAGTTGGGCTAGCGGGCAATACGAGCAGTACTTC.

This clone was observed a single time. This chain connects TRBV13 to TRBJ2-7; D may be TRBD1 (6 bases). The V end was cut by 8 bases, the J end by 10 bases, with 18 bases between. Germline values: CDR1 PRHDT, CDR2 FYEKMQ (reference sequence). The CDR3 sequence is 12 residues long. CDR3 coding DNA: TGTGCCAGCGGCCATAGGGACAACACACAGTACTTC. This gives the protein CASGHRDNTQYF.

This clone was detected ten times or more. V is TRBV15 and J is TRBJ2-3; perhaps TRBD1 as D (5 bases). CDR3 length: 14 amino acids. Trimming took 2 bases from V and 6 from J, leaving 12 bases between them. Germline-derived CDR1 and CDR2 are LNHNV and YYDKDF (reference sequence). This CDR3 is CATSRLSPGDTQYF. The CDR3 DNA sequence: TGTGCCACCAGCAGACTATCGCCAGGGGATACGCAGTATTTT.

V usage is TRBV2 and J usage is TRBJ2-1, with 7 bases that match TRBD2. This CDR3 is 18 amino acids long. Per germline, CDR1 SNHLY and CDR2 FYNNEI. V shed 3 bases and J 8 bases; nucleotides not matched to a gene: 19. In nucleotides, the CDR3 is TGTGCCAGCAGTGATGACACCGGGGGACTAAACCTTTCCCATGAGCAGTTCTTC. It encodes CASSDDTGGLNLSHEQFF.

V and J are TRBV5-5 and TRBJ2-7; 7 bases agree with TRBD2. Germline loops: CDR1 SGHKS, CDR2 YYEKEE (reference sequence). This CDR3 contains 17 residues. V was pared by 0 bases and J by 1 base, with 10 bases of the junction left unmatched. The CDR3 reads CASSLAPDQRGSYEQYF. The CDR3, as DNA: TGTGCCAGCAGCTTGGCCCCCGACCAGCGGGGTTCCTACGAGCAGTACTTC. The whole variable domain, remainder taken from reference TRBV5-5 and TRBJ2-7, is DAGVTQSPTHLIKTRGQQVTLRCSPISGHKSVSWYQQVLGQGPQFIFQYYEKEERGRGNFPDRFSARQFPNYSSELNVNALLLGDSALYLCASSLAPDQRGSYEQYFGPGTRLTVT.

This clone was counted once. The chain has TRBV15 and TRBJ1-4, with TRBD1 identical over 10 bases. CDR3 length: 15 residues. Germline CDR1 LNHNV, CDR2 YYDKDF (reference sequence). V lost 4 bases, J lost 6 bases, and 5 bases stayed unmatched. The CDR3 DNA is TGTGCCACCAGCACGCGGACAGGGGGGTATGAAAAACTGTTTTTT. Translating gives CATSTRTGGYEKLFF.

The chain combines TRBV27 with TRBJ2-7; TRBD2 matches 11 bases. This CDR3 is built from 15 residues. Trimming removed 4 bases from V and 2 bases from J; junction bases left unmatched: 4. Germline lookup yields CDR1 MNHEY and CDR2 SMNVEV (reference sequence). The CDR3 loop reads CASSSSSGRTYEQYF. The CDR3 bases are TGTGCCAGCAGTTCATCTAGCGGGAGGACCTACGAGCAGTACTTC.

This chain links TRBV7-9 with TRBJ1-1, with 12 bases lining up with TRBD1. With V trimmed by 5 bases and J by 1 base, 8 bases remained unmatched. The CDR3 consists of 17 residues. In germline, CDR1 is SEHNR, CDR2 FQNEAQ (reference sequence). The CDR3 DNA sequence: TGTGCCAGCAGCCTAAGAGGGACAGGGGGCGGGAACACTGAAGCTTTCTTT. Residues: CASSLRGTGGGNTEAFF.

This chain connects TRBV5-6 to TRBJ2-7; possibly TRBD2 for D (6 bases). Germline CDR1 is SGHDT and CDR2 is YYEEEE. V was shortened by 0 bases and J by 6 bases, with 13 bases between the two germline ends. The CDR3 has 14 amino acids. The CDR3 region is CASSLASGVGEQYF. CDR3 coding DNA: TGTGCCAGCAGCTTGGCCTCGGGGGTCGGCGAGCAGTACTTC.